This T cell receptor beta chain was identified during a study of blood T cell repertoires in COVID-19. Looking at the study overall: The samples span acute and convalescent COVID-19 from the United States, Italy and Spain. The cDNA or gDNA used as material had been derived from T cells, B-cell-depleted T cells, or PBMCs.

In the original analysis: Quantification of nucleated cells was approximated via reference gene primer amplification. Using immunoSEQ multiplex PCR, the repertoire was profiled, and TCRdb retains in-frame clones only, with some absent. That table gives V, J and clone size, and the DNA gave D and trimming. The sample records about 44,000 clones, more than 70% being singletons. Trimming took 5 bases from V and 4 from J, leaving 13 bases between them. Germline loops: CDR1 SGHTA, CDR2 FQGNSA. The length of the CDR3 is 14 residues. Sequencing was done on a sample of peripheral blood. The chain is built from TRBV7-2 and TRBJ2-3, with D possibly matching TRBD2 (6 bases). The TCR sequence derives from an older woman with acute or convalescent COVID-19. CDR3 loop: CASSIGGISDTQYF. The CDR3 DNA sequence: TGTGCCAGCAGCATCGGGGGTATCTCAGATACGCAGTATTTT.